The clone carrying this TCR beta chain was counted ten times or more. Its antigen is unknown. The source of the sample is a study of T-cell reconstitution after alpha-beta-depleted transplantation in children. Study conclusions and caveats: At day 60, the high TCRbeta diversity found in some patients originated from recipient T cells and thymic progenitors that had survived. A year post-transplant, T-cell counts and diversity derived mostly from newly produced T cells. About two months after transplant, alpha-beta T cells reportedly came from several hundred expanded graft clones.

A library of TCRbeta sequences, prepared with unique molecular identifiers, was generated. TCRdb itself ran the PCR reads through MiXCR, one entry per CDR3 protein. The data contain more than 200,000 distinct CDR3 sequences, roughly 18% of them seen just once; the ten biggest clones take up about 39%. CDR3 size: 14 residues. Germline lookup yields CDR1 LNHNV and CDR2 YYDKDF (reference sequence). Between the trimmed V and J ends, which lost 3 bases and 10 bases, there was a span of 13 bases. The source of this sequence is a male patient between 2 and 10 years old who had a stem cell transplant for acute lymphoblastic leukemia, so the T cells may come from the graft donor. The material sequenced was PBMCs, mostly from graft donor cells, taken 360 days after TCRalphabeta/CD19-depleted stem cell transplant. This sequence joins TRBV15 and TRBJ1-6; D remains ambiguous. CDR3: CATSRGRTKSPLHF. CDR3 nucleotide sequence: TGTGCCACCAGCAGGGGTAGGACGAAATCACCCCTCCACTTT.